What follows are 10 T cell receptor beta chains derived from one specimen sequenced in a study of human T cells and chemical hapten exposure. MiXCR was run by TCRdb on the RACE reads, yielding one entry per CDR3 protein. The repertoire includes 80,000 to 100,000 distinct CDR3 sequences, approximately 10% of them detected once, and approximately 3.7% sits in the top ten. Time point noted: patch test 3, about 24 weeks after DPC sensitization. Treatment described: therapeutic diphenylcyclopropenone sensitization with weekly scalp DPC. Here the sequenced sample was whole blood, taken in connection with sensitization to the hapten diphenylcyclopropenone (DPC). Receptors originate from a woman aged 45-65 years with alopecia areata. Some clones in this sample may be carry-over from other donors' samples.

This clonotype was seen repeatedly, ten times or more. CDR3 protein: CASSLTSEAFF. The CDR3 DNA reads TGTGCCAGCAGCTTGACTTCTGAAGCTTTCTTT. The chain uses TRBV5-8 and TRBJ1-1, with D uncertain. Germline V gives CDR1 SGHTS, CDR2 YDEGEE. Deletions cut 1 base from V and 6 bases from J, with 4 bases between. The CDR3 covers 11 residues. Combining the CDR3 with reference TRBV5-8 and TRBJ1-1 gives the whole variable domain EAGVTQSPTHLIKTRGQQATLRCSPISGHTSVYWYQQALGLGLQFLLWYDEGEERNRGNFPPRFSGRQFPNYSSELNVNALELEDSALYLCASSLTSEAFFGQGTRLTVV.

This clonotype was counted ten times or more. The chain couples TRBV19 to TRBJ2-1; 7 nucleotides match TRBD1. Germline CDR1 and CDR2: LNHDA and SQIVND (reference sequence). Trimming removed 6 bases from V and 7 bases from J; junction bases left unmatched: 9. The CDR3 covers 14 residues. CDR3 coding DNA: TGTGCCAGTAGGCGGCAGGGGGAAGGTAATGAGCAGTTCTTC. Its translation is CASRRQGEGNEQFF.

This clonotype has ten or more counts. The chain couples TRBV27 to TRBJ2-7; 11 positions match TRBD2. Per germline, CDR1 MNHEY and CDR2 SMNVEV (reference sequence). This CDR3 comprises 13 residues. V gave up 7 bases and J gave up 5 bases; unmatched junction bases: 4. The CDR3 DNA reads TGTGCCAGCAAGATACTAGCGGGAGACGAGCAGTACTTC. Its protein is CASKILAGDEQYF.

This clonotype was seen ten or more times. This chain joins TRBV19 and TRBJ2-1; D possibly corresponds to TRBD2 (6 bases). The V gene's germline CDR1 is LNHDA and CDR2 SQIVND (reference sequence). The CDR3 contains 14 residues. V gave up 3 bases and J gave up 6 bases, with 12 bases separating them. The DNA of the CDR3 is TGTGCCAGTAGTATGACGGGAGACGGCAATGAGCAGTTCTTC. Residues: CASSMTGDGNEQFF.

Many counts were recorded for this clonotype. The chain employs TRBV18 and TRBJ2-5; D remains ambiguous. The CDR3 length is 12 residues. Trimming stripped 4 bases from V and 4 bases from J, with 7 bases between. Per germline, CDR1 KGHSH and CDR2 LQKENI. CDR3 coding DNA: TGTGCCAGCTCACGGGCCCGAGAGACCCAGTACTTC. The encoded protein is CASSRARETQYF. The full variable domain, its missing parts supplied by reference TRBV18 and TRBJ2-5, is NAGVMQNPRHLVRRRGQEARLRCSPMKGHSHVYWYRQLPEEGLKFMVYLQKENIIDESGMPKERFSAEFPKEGPSILRIQQVVRGDSAAYFCASSRARETQYFGPGTRLLVL.

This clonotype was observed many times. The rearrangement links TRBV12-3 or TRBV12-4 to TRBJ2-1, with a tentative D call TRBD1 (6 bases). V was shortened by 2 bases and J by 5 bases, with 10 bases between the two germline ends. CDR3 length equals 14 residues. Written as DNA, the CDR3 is TGTGCCAGCAGTTTAAACAGGGTTGACAATGAGCAGTTCTTC. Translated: CASSLNRVDNEQFF.

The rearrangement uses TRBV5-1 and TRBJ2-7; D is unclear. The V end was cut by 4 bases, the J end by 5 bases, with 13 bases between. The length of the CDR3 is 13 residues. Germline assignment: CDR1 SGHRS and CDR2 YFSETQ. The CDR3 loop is CASSRLEPDEQYF. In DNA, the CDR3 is TGCGCCAGCAGCCGGTTGGAGCCAGACGAGCAGTACTTC.

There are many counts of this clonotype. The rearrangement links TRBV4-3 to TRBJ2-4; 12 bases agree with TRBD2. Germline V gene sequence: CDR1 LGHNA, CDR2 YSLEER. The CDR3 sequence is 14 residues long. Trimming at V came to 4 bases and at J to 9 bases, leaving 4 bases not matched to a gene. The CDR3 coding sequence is TGCGCCAGCAGCCTAGGACTAGCGGGAAGCATTCAGTACTTC. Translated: CASSLGLAGSIQYF.

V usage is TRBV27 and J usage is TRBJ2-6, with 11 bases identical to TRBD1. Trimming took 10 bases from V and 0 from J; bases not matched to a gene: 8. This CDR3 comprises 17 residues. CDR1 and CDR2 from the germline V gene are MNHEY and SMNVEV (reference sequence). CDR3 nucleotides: TGTGCCACCACGGGCGGGACAGGGGGCTCTGGGGCCAACGTCCTGACTTTC. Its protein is CATTGGTGGSGANVLTF.

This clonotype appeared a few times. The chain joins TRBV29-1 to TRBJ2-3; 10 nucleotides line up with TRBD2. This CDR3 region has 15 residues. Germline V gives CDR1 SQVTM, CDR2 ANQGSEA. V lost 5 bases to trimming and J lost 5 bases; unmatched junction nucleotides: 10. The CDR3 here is CSVPWASGSRDTQYF. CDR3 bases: TGCAGCGTTCCCTGGGCTAGCGGGAGTCGAGATACGCAGTATTTT.